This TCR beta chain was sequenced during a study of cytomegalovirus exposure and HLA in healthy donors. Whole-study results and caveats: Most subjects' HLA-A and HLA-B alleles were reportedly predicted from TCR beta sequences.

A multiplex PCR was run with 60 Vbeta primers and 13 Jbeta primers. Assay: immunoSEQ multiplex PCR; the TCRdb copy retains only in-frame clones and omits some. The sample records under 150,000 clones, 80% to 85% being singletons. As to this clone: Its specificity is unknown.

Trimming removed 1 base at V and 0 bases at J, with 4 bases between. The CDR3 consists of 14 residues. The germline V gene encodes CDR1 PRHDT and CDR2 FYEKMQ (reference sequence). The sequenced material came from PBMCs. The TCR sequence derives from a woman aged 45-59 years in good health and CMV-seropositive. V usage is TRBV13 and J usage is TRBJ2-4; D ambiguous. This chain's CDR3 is CASSLVLAKNIQYF. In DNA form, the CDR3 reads TGTGCCAGCAGCTTAGTATTAGCCAAAAACATTCAGTACTTC. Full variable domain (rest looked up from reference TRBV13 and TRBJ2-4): AAGVIQSPRHLIKEKRETATLKCYPIPRHDTVYWYQQGPGQDPQFLISFYEKMQSDKGSIPDRFSAQQFSDYHSELNMSSLELGDSALYFCASSLVLAKNIQYFGAGTRLSVL.